The 2 T cell receptor beta chains below come from one sample, sequenced in a study of cytomegalovirus exposure and HLA in healthy donors. The PCR employed 60 Vbeta primers together with 13 Jbeta primers. Only in-frame clones appear in the TCRdb table, and some are missing; sequencing was by immunoSEQ multiplex PCR. The repertoire holds more than 20,000 clones, with roughly 68% as singletons. The material sequenced was PBMCs. These receptors were taken from a woman aged 45 to 65 in good health and CMV-seronegative.

The genes are TRBV5-1 and TRBJ2-1, with D hard to call. The V end lost 4 bases, the J end lost 0 bases, and 8 bases lay between the germline ends. The length of the CDR3 is 14 residues. CDR1 and CDR2 from the germline V gene are SGHRS and YFSETQ. The CDR3 spells CASSRDSSYNEQFF. The DNA of the CDR3 is TGCGCCAGCAGCCGAGATAGCTCCTACAATGAGCAGTTCTTC.

The chain joins TRBV6-4 to TRBJ2-3; TRBD1 agrees at 9 bases. In germline, CDR1 is MRHNA, CDR2 SNTAGT. Losses at the gene ends were 5 bases for V and 2 bases for J; bases not matched to a gene: 5. This CDR3 contains 15 residues. The CDR3: CASSIQGAVTDTQYF. The CDR3 bases are TGTGCCAGCAGTATACAGGGGGCCGTCACAGATACGCAGTATTTT.